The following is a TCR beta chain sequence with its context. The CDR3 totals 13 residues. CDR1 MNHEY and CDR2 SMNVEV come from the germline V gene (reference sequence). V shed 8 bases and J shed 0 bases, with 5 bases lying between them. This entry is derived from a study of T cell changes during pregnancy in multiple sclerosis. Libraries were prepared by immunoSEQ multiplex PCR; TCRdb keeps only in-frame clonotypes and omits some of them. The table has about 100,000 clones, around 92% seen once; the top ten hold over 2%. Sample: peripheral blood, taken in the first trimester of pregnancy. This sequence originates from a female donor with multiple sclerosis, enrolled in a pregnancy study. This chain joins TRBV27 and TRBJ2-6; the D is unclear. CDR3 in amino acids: CASGPSGANVLTF. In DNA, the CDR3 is TGTGCCAGCGGGCCCTCTGGGGCCAACGTCCTGACTTTC.